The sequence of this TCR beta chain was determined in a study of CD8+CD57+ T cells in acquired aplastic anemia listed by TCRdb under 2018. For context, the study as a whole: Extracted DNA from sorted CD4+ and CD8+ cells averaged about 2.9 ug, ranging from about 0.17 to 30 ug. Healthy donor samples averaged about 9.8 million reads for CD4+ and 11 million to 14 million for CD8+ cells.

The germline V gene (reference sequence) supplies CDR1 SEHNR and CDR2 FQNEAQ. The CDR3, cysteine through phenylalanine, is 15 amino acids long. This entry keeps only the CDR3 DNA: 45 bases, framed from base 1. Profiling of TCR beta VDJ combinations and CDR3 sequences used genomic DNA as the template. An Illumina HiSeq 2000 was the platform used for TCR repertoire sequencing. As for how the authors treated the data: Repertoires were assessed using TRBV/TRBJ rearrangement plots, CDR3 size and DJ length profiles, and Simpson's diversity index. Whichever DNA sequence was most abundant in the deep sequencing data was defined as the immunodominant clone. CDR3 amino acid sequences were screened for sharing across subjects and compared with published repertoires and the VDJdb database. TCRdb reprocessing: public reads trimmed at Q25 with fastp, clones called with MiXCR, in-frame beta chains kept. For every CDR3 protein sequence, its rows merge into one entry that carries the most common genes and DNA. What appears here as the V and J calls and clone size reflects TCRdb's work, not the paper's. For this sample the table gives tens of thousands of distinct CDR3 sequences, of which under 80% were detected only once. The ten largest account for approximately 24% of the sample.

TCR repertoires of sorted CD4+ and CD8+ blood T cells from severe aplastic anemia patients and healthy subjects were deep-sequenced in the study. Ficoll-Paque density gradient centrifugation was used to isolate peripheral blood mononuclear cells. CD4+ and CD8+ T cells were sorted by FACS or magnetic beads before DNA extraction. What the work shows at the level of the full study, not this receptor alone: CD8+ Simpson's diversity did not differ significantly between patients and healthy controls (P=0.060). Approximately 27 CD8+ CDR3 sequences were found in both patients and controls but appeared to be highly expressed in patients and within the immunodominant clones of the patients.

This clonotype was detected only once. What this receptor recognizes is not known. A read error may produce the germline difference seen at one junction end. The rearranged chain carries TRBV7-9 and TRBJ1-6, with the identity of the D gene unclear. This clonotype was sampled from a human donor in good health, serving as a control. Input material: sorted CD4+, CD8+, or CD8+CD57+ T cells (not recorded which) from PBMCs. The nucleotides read TGTGCCCGCAGCTCATGGGTTACTGTTGGTTCACCCCTCCACTTT. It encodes CARSSWVTVGSPLHF.